This TCR beta chain is from a study of OX40 agonist ivuxolimab in advanced cancers. Autoimmune disease history or systemic immunosuppression was exclusionary. Only in-frame clones appear in the TCRdb table, and some are missing; sequencing was by immunoSEQ multiplex PCR. Counted here are tens of thousands of clones, 94% occurring once; the ten biggest clones make up about a fifth. Concerning this clone itself: The antigen is not known.

The study, taken as a whole, reports: CD4+ T cells averaged fewer expanded clones than CD8+ T cells. Among the lowest peripheral clonal expansion occurred in 0.1-3.0 mg/kg partial responders.

CDR3 size: 14 residues. V was pared by 9 bases and J by 4 bases, with 8 bases of the junction left unmatched. The germline gives CDR1 SGHAT, CDR2 FQNNGV. The material sequenced was CD4+ or CD8+ T cells sorted from blood, taken in a trial of the OX40 agonist ivuxolimab. This TCR derives from an adult with an advanced solid tumor such as melanoma, head and neck, liver or kidney cancer. The chain is built from TRBV11-2 and TRBJ2-1; 8 nucleotides agree with TRBD2. The chain's CDR3 is CARGGGLLYNEQFF. In DNA form, the CDR3 reads TGTGCCAGAGGCGGGGGGCTTTTATACAATGAGCAGTTCTTC.